The 10 T cell receptor beta chains below all came from one sample that was sequenced in a study of control samples from healthy donors and cancer patients. The method was immunoSEQ multiplex PCR; TCRdb's version includes in-frame clones alone and lacks a portion of them. This sample contains roughly 200,000 clones. Input material: blood. The receptors stem from a woman aged 25 to 39 in good health.

As DNA, the CDR3 is TGCGCCAGCAGCCCAGCCGGGACAGGTAGTGAAGCTTTCTTT. Protein product: CASSPAGTGSEAFF. The rearrangement joins TRBV4-1 to TRBJ1-1; 8 bases line up with TRBD1. This CDR3 has 14 residues. Per germline, CDR1 MGHRA and CDR2 YSYEKL. Trimming took 4 bases from V and 7 from J; bases not matched to a gene: 8.

The gene calls are TRBV5-1 and TRBJ2-3; 13 nucleotides agree with TRBD2. V lost 3 bases and J lost 7; bases outside the gene matches: 17. The CDR3 loop spans 19 amino acids. CDR1 is SGHRS and CDR2 is YFSETQ in the germline V gene. The CDR3 reads CASSSNPGLAGSVSNTQYF. As DNA, the CDR3 is TGCGCCAGCAGCTCCAATCCGGGACTAGCGGGGAGCGTGTCGAATACGCAGTATTTT.

V usage is TRBV25-1 and J usage is TRBJ1-1, with D perhaps TRBD1 (6 bases). The germline V gene encodes CDR1 MGHDK and CDR2 SYGVNS. The CDR3 length is 13 residues. The V end lost 6 bases, the J end lost 1 base, and 9 bases lay between the germline ends. The DNA of the CDR3 is TGTGCCAGCAGCTTGACAGGGAACACTGAAGCTTTCTTT. Its translation: CASSLTGNTEAFF.

This chain links TRBV7-2 with TRBJ1-6; D might be TRBD1 (6 bases). This CDR3 comprises 14 residues. CDR1 SGHTA and CDR2 FQGNSA come from the germline V gene. The V and J ends lost 6 bases and 7 bases respectively, with 13 bases between them. CDR3 in DNA: TGTGCCAGCAGGGCCACAGGGAACAATTCACCCCTCCACTTT. This sequence encodes CASRATGNNSPLHF.

V gene TRBV30 combines with J gene TRBJ2-5, with 11 bases aligning to TRBD1. CDR1 and CDR2 (germline): GTSNPN, SVGIG (reference sequence). The CDR3 runs 15 residues. The V and J ends lost 1 base and 6 bases, in that order; junction bases with no gene match: 7. CDR3 amino acids: CAWSDEGTGGKTQYF. The CDR3, as DNA: TGTGCCTGGAGTGATGAAGGGACAGGGGGGAAGACCCAGTACTTC.

The chain employs TRBV9 and TRBJ2-4; D may correspond to TRBD1 or TRBD2 (5 bases each). Trimming shortened V by 0 bases and J by 1 base, and 11 bases separated the two germline ends. There are 16 residues in the CDR3. The germline CDR1 and CDR2 sequences are SGDLS and YYNGEE. The CDR3 DNA sequence: TGTGCCAGCAGCGTAGGGGGGAGAGTGGCCAAAAACATTCAGTACTTC. Translating it yields CASSVGGRVAKNIQYF.

DNA of the CDR3: TGTGCCAGCAGCCCCCGACAAAATTCACCCCTCCACTTT. Its protein product is CASSPRQNSPLHF. V gene TRBV7-9 combines with J gene TRBJ1-6; D is unresolved. The CDR3 consists of 13 residues. V lost 5 bases, J lost 7 bases, and 9 bases lay in between. The germline V gene encodes CDR1 SEHNR and CDR2 FQNEAQ (reference sequence).

CDR3 in amino acids: CACAGTGRNTIYF. DNA for the CDR3: TGTGCCTGCGCCGGGACAGGCCGAAACACCATATATTTT. The chain carries TRBV2 and TRBJ1-3; 8 bases are a match to TRBD1. This CDR3 is built from 13 residues. Germline trimming cut 11 bases from V and 5 bases from J; bases unmatched to any gene: 8. The germline CDR1 and CDR2 sequences are SNHLY and FYNNEI.

DNA of the CDR3: TGTGCCAGCAGCCAAAATTCGGGACAGCCCTATGGCTACACCTTC. Its protein product is CASSQNSGQPYGYTF. V usage is TRBV14 and J usage is TRBJ1-2; 7 bases agree with TRBD1. The CDR3 spans 15 residues. With 2 bases clipped from V and 4 bases from J, the junction kept 7 bases outside the gene matches. Germline V gene data show CDR1 as SGHDN and CDR2 as FVKESK.

This chain joins TRBV18 and TRBJ1-1; 8 nucleotides match TRBD1. The CDR3 is 15 amino acids. J lost 4 bases, V lost 2 bases, and 6 bases had no gene match. Germline V CDR1 and CDR2: KGHSH, LQKENI. CDR3 sequence (DNA): TGTGCCAGCTCACCAATGGGACAGGTGAGCACTGAAGCTTTCTTT. It encodes CASSPMGQVSTEAFF.